Listed below are T cell receptor beta chains from one sample, sequenced in a study of blood T cell repertoires in COVID-19. Repertoires were generated with immunoSEQ multiplex PCR, while TCRdb's copy carries only in-frame clones and drops some. The sample shows around 140,000 clones, roughly 86% of them seen only once. Specimen: peripheral blood. These receptor sequences come from a woman in her seventies with COVID-19, enrolled during active disease. Both conserved end residues are part of each CDR3. A D gene is named only where the DNA matches it firmly. Expanded clones get a size class; other rows say once, few or many, or leave the size out.

abundance | j_gene | d_gene | v_gene | CDR3aa | CDR3nt
NA | TRBJ2-3 | TRBD2 | TRBV7-8 | CASSPRPSGGADTQYF | TGTGCCAGCAGCCCCCGGCCTAGCGGGGGGGCAGATACGCAGTATTTT
NA | TRBJ1-2 | NA | TRBV11-2 | CASSPAGGIDYGYTF | TGTGCCAGCAGCCCCGCGGGGGGGATTGACTATGGCTACACCTTC
NA | TRBJ2-1 | TRBD2 | TRBV6-2/TRBV6-3 | CASSYQAGGLNNNEQFF | TGTGCCAGCAGTTACCAGGCGGGGGGACTAAACAACAATGAGCAGTTCTTC
NA | TRBJ1-6 | NA | TRBV11-2 | CASSLGGASYNSPLHF | TGTGCCAGCAGCTTAGGGGGCGCATCCTATAATTCACCCCTCCACTTT
NA | TRBJ1-1 | TRBD1 | TRBV5-4 | CASPLDRPKVNTEAFF | TGTGCCAGCCCCTTGGACAGGCCTAAGGTGAACACTGAAGCTTTCTTT
NA | TRBJ1-2 | NA | TRBV28 | CASSPLGQGGNYGYTF | TGTGCCAGCAGCCCTTTGGGGCAGGGAGGGAACTATGGCTACACCTTC
NA | TRBJ1-1 | NA | TRBV28 | CASRQQGGYTEAFF | TGTGCCAGCAGACAACAGGGTGGGTACACTGAAGCTTTCTTT
many | TRBJ1-1 | NA | TRBV9 | CASSVVNGEAFF | TGTGCCAGCAGCGTAGTCAACGGTGAAGCTTTCTTT
NA | TRBJ1-5 | NA | TRBV28 | CASSRSSGVTTHSNQPQHF | TGTGCCAGCAGCCGCTCAAGCGGGGTAACCACCCATAGCAATCAGCCCCAGCATTTT
NA | TRBJ1-6 | NA | TRBV5-1 | CASSLDSNSPLHF | TGCGCCAGCAGCTTGGACAGTAATTCACCCCTCCACTTT
NA | TRBJ2-3 | TRBD2 | TRBV9 | CASSPRTSGAPTDTQYF | TGTGCCAGCAGCCCCCGGACTAGCGGGGCACCCACAGATACGCAGTATTTT
NA | TRBJ2-1 | TRBD2 | TRBV18 | CASSPSGGPSNEQFF | TGTGCCAGCTCACCGAGCGGGGGGCCAAGCAATGAGCAGTTCTTC
once | TRBJ2-7 | NA | TRBV5-1 | CASSLAVNYEQYF | TGCGCCAGCAGCTTGGCGGTCAACTACGAGCAGTACTTC
NA | TRBJ1-3 | NA | TRBV10-2 | CASKGTTGNTIYF | TGCGCCAGCAAGGGGACAACTGGAAACACCATATATTTT
NA | TRBJ1-4 | TRBD1 | TRBV5-4 | CASSTDRGQEKLFF | TGTGCCAGCAGCACGGACAGGGGGCAGGAAAAACTGTTTTTT
NA | TRBJ2-2 | NA | TRBV6-6 | CASSNLLGELFF | TGTGCCAGCAGTAACCTACTCGGGGAGCTGTTTTTT
once | TRBJ2-7 | TRBD1 | TRBV15 | CATSTRQGSPYEQYF | TGTGCCACCAGCACCAGACAGGGGTCGCCATACGAGCAGTACTTC
NA | TRBJ2-7 | TRBD1 | TRBV27 | CASSPGQGYEQYF | TGTGCCAGCAGCCCCGGACAGGGTTACGAGCAGTACTTC
NA | TRBJ1-4 | NA | TRBV12-3/TRBV12-4 | CASTAPGEKLFF | TGTGCCAGCACCGCCCCGGGGGAAAAACTGTTTTTT
NA | TRBJ2-6 | NA | TRBV19 | CASSSDRYSGANVLTF | TGTGCCAGTAGTTCCGACAGGTACTCTGGGGCCAACGTCCTGACTTTC
NA | TRBJ1-5 | NA | TRBV19 | CASSISVSGYQPQHF | TGTGCCAGTAGTATATCAGTTTCAGGATATCAGCCCCAGCATTTT
NA | TRBJ2-7 | TRBD1 | TRBV11-2 | CASSGSRDSLRDEQYF | TGTGCCAGCAGCGGGAGCAGGGACAGCCTCAGGGACGAGCAGTACTTC
NA | TRBJ2-7 | TRBD1 | TRBV5-1 | CASSVTGTGGGEQYF | TGCGCCAGCAGCGTAACCGGGACAGGGGGCGGCGAGCAGTACTTC
once | TRBJ2-1 | TRBD2 | TRBV3-1/TRBV3-2 | CASSPAGGYYNEQFF | TGTGCCAGCAGCCCGGCGGGGGGATACTACAATGAGCAGTTCTTC
once | TRBJ1-6 | NA | TRBV5-3 | CASGKRNSPLHF | TGTGCCTCAGGGAAACGTAATTCACCCCTCCACTTT
NA | TRBJ2-5 | TRBD2 | TRBV3-1/TRBV3-2 | CASSPMALAGGRETQYF | TGTGCCAGCAGCCCAATGGCCCTAGCGGGGGGCCGGGAGACCCAGTACTTC
NA | TRBJ2-3 | TRBD2 | TRBV5-1 | CASSLVGTRIDTDTQYF | TGCGCCAGCAGCTTGGTAGGGACTAGGATAGACACAGATACGCAGTATTTT
few | TRBJ1-6 | NA | TRBV28 | CASSSTPQGSNSPLHF | TGTGCCAGCAGTTCCACCCCACAGGGAAGTAATTCACCCCTCCACTTT
NA | TRBJ1-6 | TRBD1 | TRBV5-4 | CASSEGQAGSYNSPLHF | TGTGCCAGCAGCGAAGGACAGGCAGGTTCTTATAATTCACCCCTCCACTTT
NA | TRBJ1-4 | NA | TRBV2 | CASGGILGTTNEKLFF | TGTGCCAGTGGAGGTATTCTGGGGACAACTAATGAAAAACTGTTTTTT
NA | TRBJ2-3 | TRBD1 | TRBV7-2 | CASSPRTGGVVDTQYF | TGTGCCAGCAGCCCCCGGACAGGGGGCGTGGTAGATACGCAGTATTTT
NA | TRBJ2-1 | TRBD2 | TRBV5-4 | CASSPGRGGYEQFF | TGTGCCAGCAGCCCGGGGCGGGGGGGCTATGAGCAGTTCTTC
NA | TRBJ2-2 | TRBD1 | TRBV7-3 | CASSLGPQGARTGELFF | TGTGCCAGCAGCTTGGGTCCCCAGGGGGCGCGAACCGGGGAGCTGTTTTTT
NA | TRBJ1-2 | TRBD1 | TRBV2 | CASNLQGEIHGYTF | TGTGCCAGCAATCTACAGGGGGAAATCCATGGCTACACCTTC
once | TRBJ2-7 | TRBD2 | TRBV28 | CAPTHGGGPYEQYF | TGTGCCCCCACACACGGGGGGGGGCCCTACGAGCAGTACTTC
NA | TRBJ2-1 | NA | TRBV7-2 | CASSLLSGYNEQFF | TGTGCCAGCAGCTTATTGAGCGGGTACAATGAGCAGTTCTTC
NA | TRBJ1-2 | NA | TRBV7-8 | CASSMTGAAGYTF | TGTGCCAGCAGCATGACAGGAGCGGCCGGCTACACCTTC
once | TRBJ1-1 | TRBD1 | TRBV6-2/TRBV6-3 | CASSLTGFSTEAFF | TGTGCCAGCAGCCTGACAGGGTTTTCCACTGAAGCTTTCTTT
once | TRBJ2-1 | NA | TRBV5-1 | CASSSHGQGGNEQFF | TGCGCCAGCAGCTCTCATGGGCAGGGGGGCAATGAGCAGTTCTTC
NA | TRBJ1-3 | NA | TRBV6-5 | CASSYAGVNSGNTIYF | TGTGCCAGCAGTTACGCCGGGGTCAACTCTGGAAACACCATATATTTT
once | TRBJ2-2 | TRBD2 | TRBV19 | CASSLGLGYTGELFF | TGTGCCAGTAGTCTCGGACTAGGATACACCGGGGAGCTGTTTTTT
NA | TRBJ1-1 | NA | TRBV18 | CASSPGTDTEAFF | TGTGCCAGCTCACCCGGGACTGACACTGAAGCTTTCTTT
NA | TRBJ1-5 | NA | TRBV18 | CASSPRPPAEGPQHF | TGTGCCAGCTCACCAAGGCCGCCAGCTGAGGGGCCCCAGCATTTT
NA | TRBJ2-7 | TRBD2 | TRBV2 | CASRVSGGSSYEQYF | TGTGCCAGCAGAGTTAGCGGGGGGTCCTCCTACGAGCAGTACTTC
NA | TRBJ1-6 | TRBD1 | TRBV6-5 | CATTTGTGENSPLHF | TGTGCCACCACGACCGGGACAGGGGAAAATTCACCCCTCCACTTT
NA | TRBJ1-1 | NA | TRBV7-3 | CASSLGPLGNTEAFF | TGTGCCAGCAGCCTGGGTCCCCTAGGGAACACTGAAGCTTTCTTT
NA | TRBJ1-4 | TRBD1 | TRBV2 | CAGGQGSEKLFF | TGTGCCGGAGGACAGGGTAGTGAAAAACTGTTTTTT
NA | TRBJ2-2 | NA | TRBV9 | CASSVSQGGKGTGELFF | TGTGCCAGCAGCGTATCACAAGGGGGAAAGGGGACCGGGGAGCTGTTTTTT